The T cell receptor (beta chain) under discussion was sequenced for a study of siplizumab effects on memory and regulatory T cells. The ends lost 8 bases at V and 7 bases at J; junction bases unmatched: 13. The CDR3 is made up of 14 amino acids. The V gene's germline CDR1 is SNHLY and CDR2 FYNNEI. Data came from immunoSEQ multiplex PCR; TCRdb stores just in-frame clones and leaves some out. This sample yields about 40,000 clones, of which approximately 88% are seen a single time; 0.25% belongs to the top ten. The origin of this receptor is a human donor in good health. The V call is TRBV2, the J call TRBJ2-7; 8 bases line up with TRBD2. Material: naive CD4+ T cells sorted from blood. The CDR3 loop reads CASSPSGGPGEQYF. As DNA, the CDR3 is TGTGCCAGCTCTCCTTCGGGGGGGCCAGGGGAGCAGTACTTC.